The 11 T cell receptor beta chains in this list originate from one sample, sequenced in a study of shared clonotypes between healthy human individuals. Clones were sequenced by immunoSEQ multiplex PCR, and TCRdb holds only the in-frame ones, with some missing. The sample carries over a million clones, more than 75% recorded once. The specimen was memory CD4+ T cells from PBMCs. The subset: CD45RA-negative fraction. The origin of the receptors is a young man in good health. Some clones in this sample may be carry-over from other donors' samples.

The gene calls are TRBV30 and TRBJ2-7; TRBD1 might be the D (6 bases). The CDR3 extends over 13 amino acids. Germline V gene data show CDR1 as GTSNPN and CDR2 as SVGIG (reference sequence). The ends were cut back, 7 bases at V and 2 bases at J, with 15 bases in the middle. CDR3 DNA sequence: TGTGCCTCCGCAGGGGTGAACCCCTACGAGCAGTACTTC. Protein sequence: CASAGVNPYEQYF.

V gene TRBV5-1 combines with J gene TRBJ2-3; 7 bases line up with TRBD1. Per the germline V gene, CDR1 is SGHRS and CDR2 is YFSETQ. The length of the CDR3 is 15 residues. V was pared by 5 bases and J by 2 bases, with 8 bases of the junction left unmatched. CDR3: CASSHDRANTDTQYF. CDR3 DNA: TGCGCCAGCAGTCACGACAGGGCTAACACAGATACGCAGTATTTT.

This chain uses TRBV6-6 with TRBJ2-7; 12 positions agree with TRBD2. This CDR3 has 15 residues. The trim removed 5 bases at V and 9 bases at J, leaving 11 bases unmatched. Per the germline V gene, CDR1 is MNHNY and CDR2 is SVGAGI (reference sequence). The CDR3 loop reads CASSPRLAGVAGQYF. The CDR3 region has the DNA TGTGCCAGCAGTCCGAGACTAGCGGGAGTCGCGGGGCAGTACTTC.

This chain joins TRBV28 and TRBJ1-4; 9 bases map to TRBD1. V gave up 5 bases and J gave up 10 bases; unmatched junction bases: 11. The CDR3 length is 15 residues. The germline CDR1 and CDR2 sequences are MDHEN and SYDVKM. CDR3 sequence reads: CASSPSGQGRGKLFF. The CDR3 nucleotides are TGTGCCAGCAGTCCCTCGGGACAGGGCAGGGGAAAACTGTTTTTT.

The chain joins TRBV4-3 to TRBJ1-5; D uncertain. Germline values: CDR1 LGHNA, CDR2 YSLEER. Trimming pared 3 bases from V and 1 base from J, leaving 10 bases between. This CDR3 has 15 residues. The CDR3: CASSHSWESNQPQHF. CDR3 DNA: TGCGCCAGCAGCCACTCGTGGGAAAGCAATCAGCCCCAGCATTTT.

The chain's CDR3 is CASSVESFGELFF. The CDR3 nucleotides are TGTGCCAGCAGCGTAGAATCGTTCGGGGAGCTGTTTTTT. The chain combines TRBV9 with TRBJ2-2; D gene unclear. The CDR3 loop spans 13 amino acids. The ends were cut back, 0 bases at V and 7 bases at J, with 7 bases in the middle. Germline V gives CDR1 SGDLS, CDR2 YYNGEE.

The rearrangement joins TRBV6-6 to TRBJ2-2; 7 bases line up with TRBD1. V dropped 6 bases and J dropped 3; count of bases not matched to a gene: 7. The germline gives CDR1 MNHNY, CDR2 SVGAGI (reference sequence). CDR3 length equals 15 residues. CDR3 sequence reads: CASSPGTADTGELFF. The DNA of the CDR3 is TGTGCCAGCAGCCCCGGGACAGCAGACACCGGGGAGCTGTTTTTT.

As regards this clone: A far larger clone is one nucleotide away, so this likely arose from a read error. The chain links TRBV30 to TRBJ1-5; D is possibly TRBD1 (6 bases). The CDR3 is 13 residues long. Trimming pared 5 bases from V and 5 bases from J, leaving 13 bases between. Germline CDR1 and CDR2: GTSNPN and SVGIG (reference sequence). The CDR3 loop reads CAWSPEGDQPQHF. The CDR3 coding sequence is TGTGCCTGGTCCCCAGAGGGGGATCAGCCCCAGCATTTT.

V gene TRBV18 combines with J gene TRBJ1-3; TRBD1 matches at 7 bases. J was trimmed by 0 bases and V by 2 bases; bases with no gene match: 7. There are 17 residues in the CDR3. The germline V gene encodes CDR1 KGHSH and CDR2 LQKENI. The CDR3 loop reads CASSPRGGDSSGNTIYF. The DNA for the CDR3 is TGTGCCAGCTCACCAAGGGGAGGGGACAGCTCTGGAAACACCATATATTTT.

This sequence joins TRBV15 and TRBJ1-2, with D possibly being TRBD1 (5 bases). V gave up 1 base and J gave up 7 bases, with 13 bases separating them. This CDR3 region has 14 residues. From germline, CDR1 is LNHNV and CDR2 YYDKDF (reference sequence). The CDR3 sequence: CATSRGGVGGGYTF. CDR3 in DNA: TGTGCCACCAGCAGAGGAGGGGTGGGTGGTGGCTACACCTTC. Full variable domain (outside the CDR3, taken from reference TRBV15 and TRBJ1-2): DAMVIQNPRYQVTQFGKPVTLSCSQTLNHNVMYWYQQKSSQAPKLLFHYYDKDFNNEADTPDNFQSRRPNTSFCFLDIRSPGLGDTAMYLCATSRGGVGGGYTFGSGTRLTVV.

V is TRBV7-9 and J is TRBJ2-7; D is unresolved. Trimming took 0 bases from V and 6 from J, leaving 3 bases between them. This CDR3 region has 11 residues. Germline V gives CDR1 SEHNR, CDR2 FQNEAQ (reference sequence). The CDR3 bases are TGTGCCAGCAGCTTAGCGGTCGAGCAGTACTTC. It translates to CASSLAVEQYF.